Sequencing of this TCR beta chain was carried out in a study of blood T cell repertoires in COVID-19. Study in general: In each case, the material was cDNA or gDNA derived from T cells, B-cell-depleted T cells, or PBMCs.

Each participant's cohort was designated according to participant-reported clinical history. Cohort 3 donors counted as recovered after two negative PCRs, clearance, or resolved symptoms. V was pared by 6 bases and J by 8 bases, with 14 bases of the junction left unmatched. This CDR3 is built from 16 residues. CDR1 and CDR2 (germline): SNHLY, FYNNEI. Original handling: Estimation of nucleated cell counts was performed using reference gene primer amplification. Generated by immunoSEQ multiplex PCR, the TCRdb table keeps only in-frame clones and is missing some. V and J calls and clone size are those listed in that table; D and trimming were worked out from the DNA. The sample carries 90,000 to 120,000 clones, roughly 85% recorded once.

The gene calls are TRBV2 and TRBJ2-2; 8 bases are shared with TRBD2. The clonotype originates from a woman in her fifties or sixties who had recovered from COVID-19. What was sequenced was PBMCs or T cells enriched from blood (not recorded which). The chain's CDR3 is CASRDRQREITGELFF. DNA of the CDR3: TGTGCCAGCAGAGACCGCCAGCGGGAGATAACGGGGGAGCTGTTTTTT.